These 14 T cell receptor beta chains share one sample of origin, sequenced in a study of T cell changes during pregnancy in multiple sclerosis. Profiling relied on immunoSEQ multiplex PCR, and the TCRdb table lists in-frame clones only, not all of them. The sample contains about 70,000 clones, approximately 91% of which appear only once. This specimen was peripheral blood, taken in the first trimester of pregnancy. The receptors shown here come from a female donor with multiple sclerosis, enrolled in a pregnancy study.

The V gene is TRBV28, the J gene TRBJ2-7; D might be TRBD1 (6 bases). Germline-derived CDR1 and CDR2 are MDHEN and SYDVKM. Trimming took 2 bases from V and 9 from J, leaving 11 bases between them. This CDR3 has 12 amino acids. CDR3 protein: CASSLRGSGQYF. Written as DNA, the CDR3 is TGTGCCAGCAGTTTAAGGGGGTCCGGGCAGTACTTC.

The J gene is TRBJ2-3, the V gene TRBV19; D ambiguous. This CDR3 comprises 15 residues. From germline, CDR1 is LNHDA and CDR2 SQIVND (reference sequence). Deletions cut 1 base from V and 0 bases from J, with 8 bases between. CDR3 in amino acids: CASSIARSSTDTQYF. The CDR3 coding sequence is TGTGCCAGTAGTATAGCAAGGAGTAGCACAGATACGCAGTATTTT.

This chain connects TRBV19 to TRBJ1-1; D perhaps matches TRBD1 (5 bases). The CDR3 consists of 12 residues. Trimming took 5 bases from V and 9 from J, leaving 13 bases between them. Germline V gene data show CDR1 as LNHDA and CDR2 as SQIVND (reference sequence). In nucleotides, the CDR3 is TGTGCCAGTAGTCCTAGAGACAGCAAAGCTTTCTTT. As protein: CASSPRDSKAFF.

The V gene is TRBV19, the J gene TRBJ2-1; 7 bases fit TRBD2. The junction had 6 bases not matched to a gene; V was cut back by 6 bases and J by 1 base. Germline V gene lookup returns CDR1 LNHDA and CDR2 SQIVND (reference sequence). The CDR3 totals 15 residues. CDR3 in amino acids: CASRPTSASYNEQFF. CDR3 in DNA: TGTGCCAGTAGGCCAACTAGCGCTTCCTACAATGAGCAGTTCTTC. The variable domain in full, with the rest retrieved from reference TRBV19 and TRBJ2-1, is DGGITQSPKYLFRKEGQNVTLSCEQNLNHDAMYWYRQDPGQGLRLIYYSQIVNDFQKGDIAEGYSVSREKKESFPLTVTSAQKNPTAFYLCASRPTSASYNEQFFGPGTRLTVL.

The rearrangement links TRBV19 to TRBJ1-1; the D gene is possibly TRBD1 (5 bases). The V gene lost 9 bases and the J gene lost 5 bases, with 16 bases spanning the gap. There are 13 residues in the CDR3. CDR1 is LNHDA and CDR2 is SQIVND in the germline V gene (reference sequence). This CDR3 reads CASSGPGGTEAFF. The CDR3 nucleotides are TGTGCCAGCTCAGGCCCGGGGGGGACTGAAGCTTTCTTT.

The chain carries TRBV7-6 and TRBJ2-2, with 8 bases lining up with TRBD2. CDR1 and CDR2 from the germline V gene are SGHVS and FNYEAQ. The V segment lost 6 bases and the J segment 5 bases; nucleotides outside the gene matches: 5. The CDR3 has 14 amino acids. CDR3: CASRERGLTGELFF. In DNA form, the CDR3 reads TGTGCCAGCAGGGAGCGGGGGTTGACCGGGGAGCTGTTTTTT.

This clone has only a few counts. The rearrangement links TRBV28 to TRBJ1-5; D possibly corresponds to TRBD1 (5 bases). Germline CDR1 MDHEN, CDR2 SYDVKM. This CDR3 is built from 12 residues. The ends were cut back, 6 bases at V and 6 bases at J, with 9 bases in the middle. CDR3 sequence (DNA): TGTGCCAGCAGCCCTCAGGGTCAGCCCCAGCATTTT. This gives the protein CASSPQGQPQHF.

The rearrangement uses TRBV10-3 and TRBJ2-7, with 7 bases lining up with TRBD1. Germline assignment: CDR1 ENHRY and CDR2 SYGVKD. This CDR3 is 15 amino acids long. After removal of 5 bases from V and 0 bases from J, the junction contained 7 bases not matched to a gene. This chain's CDR3 is CAISFDRDFSYEQYF. For the CDR3, the DNA is TGTGCCATCAGTTTTGACAGGGATTTCTCCTACGAGCAGTACTTC.

The chain recombines TRBV7-9 with TRBJ2-7; D ambiguous. The CDR3 length is 11 residues. Trimming took 3 bases from V and 3 from J, leaving 3 bases between them. Germline V gene sequence: CDR1 SEHNR, CDR2 FQNEAQ (reference sequence). CDR3 nucleotides: TGTGCCAGCAGCTTTAGCTACGAGCAGTACTTC. Translation gives CASSFSYEQYF.

The CDR3 spells CASSLNVDIRSGANVLTF. CDR3 sequence (DNA): TGCGCCAGCAGCTTGAATGTAGACATAAGATCTGGGGCCAACGTCCTGACTTTC. V usage is TRBV5-1 and J usage is TRBJ2-6; D gene uncertain. Deletions cut 1 base from V and 1 base from J, with 15 bases between. Germline CDR1 and CDR2: SGHRS and YFSETQ. The CDR3 covers 18 residues.

The CDR3 loop is CASNPHRAPSPEAFF. CDR3 sequence (DNA): TGTGCCAGCAACCCCCACAGGGCCCCGTCCCCTGAAGCTTTCTTT. V usage is TRBV6-5 and J usage is TRBJ1-1; possible D gene TRBD1, 6 bases. Germline V gives CDR1 MNHEY, CDR2 SVGAGI. Trimming took off 7 bases at V and 6 bases at J, with 21 bases between the two ends. The CDR3 sequence is 15 residues long.

J is TRBJ1-1 and V is TRBV19; the D is unclear. The CDR3 is made up of 17 amino acids. CDR1 and CDR2 from the germline V gene are LNHDA and SQIVND (reference sequence). The ends were cut back, 3 bases at V and 3 bases at J, with 20 bases in the middle. The CDR3 here is CASSILSRQSGDTEAFF. The CDR3 coding sequence is TGTGCCAGTAGTATTCTCTCAAGGCAGAGCGGCGACACTGAAGCTTTCTTT.

The CDR3 DNA follows: TGTGCCAGCAGCGTAGCTACGACTAGCGGGAGTTGGACAGATACGCAGTATTTT. Its translation: CASSVATTSGSWTDTQYF. V usage is TRBV9 and J usage is TRBJ2-3, with 12 bases identical to TRBD2. Germline V gene lookup returns CDR1 SGDLS and CDR2 YYNGEE. V gave up 0 bases and J gave up 3 bases; unmatched junction bases: 8. The CDR3 runs 18 residues.

The V call is TRBV7-3, the J call TRBJ2-2, with 7 bases lining up with TRBD2. Germline V gene sequence: CDR1 SGHTA, CDR2 FQGTGA. This CDR3 region has 14 residues. Germline trimming cut 5 bases from V and 6 bases from J; bases unmatched to any gene: 6. The CDR3 nucleotides are TGTGCCAGCAGCGTCCGGGGAGGGCCCGGGGAGCTGTTTTTT. Translation: CASSVRGGPGELFF.